This T cell receptor beta chain stems from a study of OX40 agonist ivuxolimab in advanced cancers. Some background on the complete study: Ivuxolimab was an agonistic, fully human IgG2 monoclonal antibody directed against OX40 (CD134), a costimulatory receptor. Intravenous ivuxolimab was administered to patients every 2 weeks at six dose levels: 0.01, 0.1, 0.3, 1.5, 3 and 10 mg/kg. Of the approximately 54 dose-escalation patients, hepatocellular carcinoma was present in around 20, melanoma in roughly 15, renal cell carcinoma in 9 and head and neck cancer in 9. The dose-escalation cohort was about 83% male with a mean age of approximately 59 years, ranging from 23 to 79. Patients were allowed to have had prior anti-PD-1, anti-PD-L1 or anti-CTLA-4 therapy, and roughly 40% of the dose-escalation patients had previously received checkpoint inhibitors. Partial responses occurred in three dose-escalation patients, of whom one had hepatocellular carcinoma and two had cutaneous melanoma. The point of sequencing TCRbeta in the periphery was to test whether ivuxolimab changed TCR sequence diversity and drove clonal T-cell expansion. The paper reports the monotherapy dose-escalation portion (N = 52 patients) of the phase I ivuxolimab trial. Overall study outcomes, separate from this receptor: Antigen specificity was not determined for the clonally expanded peripheral T cells. After ivuxolimab, more expanded clones were found on average in CD8+ T cells than in CD4+ T cells. At doses from 0.1 to 3.0 mg/kg, clonal expansion was seen in both CD4+ and CD8+ blood T cells between baseline and week 6. In the 0.1-3.0 mg/kg groups, partial responders were among the patients with the lowest normalized peripheral clonal expansion, particularly in CD8+ T cells. Low levels of normalized T-cell clonal expansion were also seen in some patients who did not respond.

On this clone itself: Its antigen remains unidentified. Nothing much larger sits one base from this clone, and base qualities are not available.

Genomic DNA was isolated from the sorted cells so that the TCRbeta CDR3 region could be sequenced. TCRbeta CDR3 regions were sequenced using the immunoSEQ Assay. TCRdb carries this immuneACCESS record with in-frame sequences only. Its versions omit some clonotypes, under half of them owing to an unresolved V gene in the studies checked, with the rest unexplained. The sample has about 90,000 clones on record, more than 75% of them singletons. Of the sample, about 0.3% falls within the top ten clones. Patients with a history of autoimmune disease or receiving systemic immunosuppression were excluded from the trial. Peripheral blood for TCR sequencing was collected from all dose cohorts at baseline, on cycle 4 day 1, and on cycle 7 day 1. Samples were obtained from an open-label, multicenter, first-in-human phase I dose-escalation trial of ivuxolimab. Adults with locally advanced or metastatic melanoma, renal cell carcinoma, hepatocellular carcinoma or head and neck squamous cell carcinoma were enrolled in the trial. Before TCR sequencing, CD4+ T cells and CD8+ T cells from peripheral blood were sorted into separate populations.

In the germline V gene, CDR1 corresponds to MDHEN and CDR2 to SYDVKM. The CDR3 starts with the cysteine, ends with the phenylalanine, and has 14 residues. The kept DNA is CDR3 alone, 42 bases in frame from the first base. The germline ends are 10 bases apart after V is trimmed by 1 base and J by 4 bases. The chain couples TRBV28 to TRBJ1-2, with no D gene named confidently. The TCR sequence derives from an adult with an advanced solid tumor such as melanoma, head and neck, liver or kidney cancer. This sample comprised CD4+ or CD8+ T cells sorted from blood, obtained in a trial of the OX40 agonist ivuxolimab. The DNA sequence is given as TGTGCCAGCAGTTTATTTCGTGCCCCCTATGGCTACACCTTC. It translates to CASSLFRAPYGYTF.